Presented here are 25 T cell receptor beta chains from one specimen sequenced in a study of T cell clones after liver transplantation. The method was immunoSEQ multiplex PCR; TCRdb's version includes in-frame clones alone and lacks a portion of them. Altogether 9,500 to 11,000 clones are present, about 76% being singletons, with the ten largest covering 24%. The sequenced sample was CD4+ T cells from blood, obtained around 33 months after liver transplant. These receptors were taken from a human patient who received a liver transplant. T cells may partly derive from the graft donor.

This clone is labeled as medium-sized. In DNA, the CDR3 is TGCGCCAGCAGCCAAGACGGCGTCACTAGCCACACCGGGGAGCTGTTTTTT. As protein: CASSQDGVTSHTGELFF. The chain couples TRBV4-1 to TRBJ2-2, with D possibly matching TRBD2 (6 bases). V was pared by 0 bases and J by 3 bases, with 14 bases between. The CDR3 consists of 17 residues. Germline V gives CDR1 MGHRA, CDR2 YSYEKL.

The rearrangement links TRBV28 to TRBJ1-1; TRBD1 aligns across 8 bases. The CDR3 spans 16 residues. Germline V gene lookup returns CDR1 MDHEN and CDR2 SYDVKM. The trim removed 8 bases at V and 3 bases at J, leaving 14 bases unmatched. The CDR3 spells CASRSGTGFQYTEAFF. The CDR3 region has the DNA TGTGCCAGCCGCTCCGGGACAGGATTCCAGTACACTGAAGCTTTCTTT.

This chain links TRBV7-8 with TRBJ1-1; a weak D match, TRBD1 (5 bases). CDR3 size: 14 residues. The V and J ends lost 0 bases and 4 bases respectively, with 9 bases between them. Germline V gene lookup returns CDR1 SGHVS and CDR2 FQNEAQ. DNA of the CDR3: TGTGCCAGCAGCTTAGCAGGGACCGGCACTGAAGCTTTCTTT. As protein: CASSLAGTGTEAFF.

The chain joins TRBV19 to TRBJ1-5, with D uncertain. In germline, CDR1 is LNHDA, CDR2 SQIVND (reference sequence). This CDR3 is built from 16 residues. The V end was cut by 2 bases, the J end by 0 bases, with 11 bases between. Here the CDR3 DNA reads TGTGCCAGTAGTATAACGGCACAGCTTAGCAATCAGCCCCAGCATTTT. Translating gives CASSITAQLSNQPQHF.

This clone was seen a handful of times. The V gene is TRBV7-8, the J gene TRBJ1-4, with D possibly matching TRBD1 (5 bases). The CDR3 covers 15 residues. The V end was cut by 2 bases, the J end by 8 bases, with 15 bases between. From germline, CDR1 is SGHVS and CDR2 FQNEAQ. Written as DNA, the CDR3 is TGTGCCAGCAGCTTAACTGACGGGGCGGGGGAAAAACTGTTTTTT. Translation: CASSLTDGAGEKLFF.

The V gene is TRBV7-6, the J gene TRBJ1-1; 8 bases fit TRBD1. After removal of 5 bases from V and 3 bases from J, the junction contained 11 bases not matched to a gene. This CDR3 is 16 amino acids long. The germline V gene has CDR1 SGHVS and CDR2 FNYEAQ. CDR3 in DNA: TGTGCCAGCAGCCCCCGGGACAGGCCTGAGGACACTGAAGCTTTCTTT. As protein: CASSPRDRPEDTEAFF.

The rearrangement links TRBV18 to TRBJ2-1; the D is unclear. The germline V and J ends were trimmed by 10 bases and 8 bases, with 15 bases remaining between them. The CDR3 sequence is 12 residues long. Germline V gives CDR1 KGHSH, CDR2 LQKENI. In DNA form, the CDR3 reads TGTGCCACCTCCAGCGAATGGGATGAGCAGTTCTTC. Residues: CATSSEWDEQFF. The full variable domain, completed using reference TRBV18 and TRBJ2-1, is NAGVMQNPRHLVRRRGQEARLRCSPMKGHSHVYWYRQLPEEGLKFMVYLQKENIIDESGMPKERFSAEFPKEGPSILRIQQVVRGDSAAYFCATSSEWDEQFFGPGTRLTVL.

The chain is built from TRBV19 and TRBJ1-4; D gene unclear. Trimming took off 3 bases at V and 6 bases at J, with 11 bases between the two ends. The CDR3 totals 14 residues. CDR1 and CDR2 from the germline V gene are LNHDA and SQIVND (reference sequence). The CDR3 region is CASSMGQTHEKLFF. The CDR3 nucleotides read TGTGCCAGTAGTATGGGTCAGACCCATGAAAAACTGTTTTTT.

This clone appeared a few times. This chain links TRBV19 with TRBJ2-3, with a possible D match to TRBD2 (5 bases). The CDR3 totals 17 residues. Germline V gene sequence: CDR1 LNHDA, CDR2 SQIVND (reference sequence). Trimming removed 6 bases from V and 0 bases from J, with 19 bases in between. CDR3 nucleotide sequence: TGTGCCAGTAGCAGCTCACTGGCGGGCCGAAGCACAGATACGCAGTATTTT. Residues: CASSSSLAGRSTDTQYF.

Within the sample, this clone is medium-sized. The genes are TRBV18 and TRBJ1-1, with D unresolved. Germline V gene sequence: CDR1 KGHSH, CDR2 LQKENI. V lost 3 bases to trimming and J lost 7 bases, with 18 bases between them. This CDR3 spans 15 amino acids. In nucleotides, the CDR3 is TGTGCCAGCTCACCTGTAGCCACACACACCGGTGAAGCTTTCTTT. Its translation: CASSPVATHTGEAFF.

This chain uses TRBV7-6 with TRBJ2-3; 8 bases agree with TRBD2. Germline V gene lookup returns CDR1 SGHVS and CDR2 FNYEAQ. This CDR3 comprises 14 residues. V was clipped by 6 bases and J by 2 bases; unmatched bases: 4. CDR3 DNA: TGTGCCAGCAGTGGGCGGGAGGACACAGATACGCAGTATTTT. Protein sequence: CASSGREDTDTQYF.

The genes are TRBV21-1 and TRBJ2-7. TRBV21-1 is noted as a pseudogene. CDR3 length: 12 residues. CDR3 sequence reads: CASSKTRTEQYV. In DNA form, the CDR3 reads TGTGCCAGCAGCAAAACCCGGACCGAGCAGTACGTC.

The chain carries TRBV5-6 and TRBJ2-6; D tentatively fits TRBD1 or TRBD2 (5 bases each). The CDR3 runs to 17 residues. Trimming stripped 4 bases from V and 2 bases from J, with 16 bases between. CDR1 SGHDT and CDR2 YYEEEE come from the germline V gene. The CDR3 DNA follows: TGTGCCAGCAGCCCGTCACCCCGGGGCGCTGGGGCCAACGTCCTGACTTTC. Its protein is CASSPSPRGAGANVLTF. The full variable domain, in which reference TRBV5-6 and TRBJ2-6 provide the parts outside the CDR3, is DAGVTQSPTHLIKTRGQQVTLRCSPKSGHDTVSWYQQALGQGPQFIFQYYEEEERQRGNFPDRFSGHQFPNYSSELNVNALLLGDSALYLCASSPSPRGAGANVLTFGAGSRLTVL.

The chain uses TRBV2 and TRBJ2-3, with 12 nucleotides matching TRBD2. The CDR3 has 15 amino acids. Germline values: CDR1 SNHLY, CDR2 FYNNEI. After removal of 8 bases from V and 1 base from J, the junction contained 4 bases not matched to a gene. The CDR3 DNA sequence: TGTGCCAGCGGTTGGACTAGCGGGGGCACAGATACGCAGTATTTT. As protein: CASGWTSGGTDTQYF. Combining the CDR3 with reference TRBV2 and TRBJ2-3 gives the whole variable domain EPEVTQTPSHQVTQMGQEVILRCVPISNHLYFYWYRQILGQKVEFLVSFYNNEISEKSEIFDDQFSVERPDGSNFTLKIRSTKLEDSAMYFCASGWTSGGTDTQYFGPGTRLTVL.

The V and J genes are TRBV7-9 and TRBJ2-1, with 7 bases identical to TRBD2. The CDR3 loop spans 14 amino acids. Per germline, CDR1 SEHNR and CDR2 FQNEAQ (reference sequence). Trimming removed 5 bases from V and 3 bases from J; junction bases left unmatched: 4. CDR3 nucleotides: TGTGCCAGCAGCCTACTAGCGAGCTACAATGAGCAGTTCTTC. Its translation is CASSLLASYNEQFF.

The gene calls are TRBV30 and TRBJ2-2; D is unresolved. The germline V gene has CDR1 GTSNPN and CDR2 SVGIG (reference sequence). The CDR3 length is 12 residues. Trimming left V 4 bases short and J 7 bases short, with 10 bases between. The CDR3 sequence is CAWNRDFGELFF. CDR3 DNA sequence: TGTGCCTGGAACCGCGATTTCGGGGAGCTGTTTTTT.

The count of this clone is one. The rearrangement uses TRBV11-2 and TRBJ1-5; 8 positions match TRBD1. CDR1 SGHAT and CDR2 FQNNGV come from the germline V gene. The V and J ends lost 0 bases and 2 bases, in that order; junction bases with no gene match: 6. The CDR3 length is 17 residues. CDR3 in amino acids: CASSLDGRGLGNQPQHF. CDR3 sequence (DNA): TGTGCCAGCAGCTTAGATGGCAGGGGGCTTGGCAATCAGCCCCAGCATTTT.

This clone was detected only a few times. V is TRBV5-1 and J is TRBJ1-1; TRBD1 might be the D (5 bases). The CDR3 is 14 residues long. From germline, CDR1 is SGHRS and CDR2 YFSETQ. V was trimmed by 4 bases and J by 0 bases, leaving 10 bases between them. For the CDR3, the DNA is TGCGCCAGCAGCCCTTACAGGTTGAACACTGAAGCTTTCTTT. This codes for CASSPYRLNTEAFF.

The chain employs TRBV7-9 and TRBJ2-3, with 9 bases that match TRBD2. The V gene end was trimmed by 4 bases and the J gene end by 0 bases; junction bases not matched to a gene: 8. This CDR3 contains 17 residues. CDR1 SEHNR and CDR2 FQNEAQ come from the germline V gene (reference sequence). This chain's CDR3 is CASSSSTSGASTDTQYF. The CDR3, as DNA: TGTGCCAGCAGCTCCTCGACTAGCGGAGCTAGCACAGATACGCAGTATTTT.

The chain uses TRBV7-4 and TRBJ2-7, with TRBD2 matching over 11 bases. The ends lost 5 bases at V and 5 bases at J; junction bases unmatched: 8. Germline CDR1 and CDR2: SGHVT and SQSDAQ. CDR3 length: 15 amino acids. CDR3 loop: CASSPLAGVDHEQYV. The CDR3 DNA follows: TGTGCCAGCAGCCCACTAGCGGGAGTGGACCACGAGCAGTACGTC.

This clone is labeled as medium-sized. V and J are TRBV5-4 and TRBJ2-2; the D is unclear. Trimming removed 4 bases from V and 1 base from J, with 5 bases in between. The CDR3 extends over 13 amino acids. CDR1 is SGHNT, CDR2 YYREEE, per germline (reference sequence). For the CDR3, the DNA is TGTGCCAGCAGCAAGGAGAACACCGGGGAGCTGTTTTTT. Its translation is CASSKENTGELFF.

The chain recombines TRBV5-1 with TRBJ2-2, with 10 bases matching TRBD1. Trimming removed 3 bases from V and 7 bases from J; junction bases left unmatched: 6. CDR3 length: 15 residues. CDR1 and CDR2 (germline): SGHRS, YFSETQ. CDR3 protein: CASSSGTGVIGELFF. CDR3 DNA sequence: TGCGCCAGCAGCTCCGGGACAGGGGTGATCGGGGAGCTGTTTTTT.

The J gene is TRBJ1-1, the V gene TRBV10-3, with D possibly matching TRBD1 (5 bases). There are 13 residues in the CDR3. Per germline, CDR1 ENHRY and CDR2 SYGVKD. The V and J ends lost 8 bases and 4 bases respectively, with 14 bases between them. CDR3 coding DNA: TGTGCCATCGGAGAGGGGCTGAGCACTGAAGCTTTCTTT. Its translation is CAIGEGLSTEAFF.

The chain joins TRBV5-1 to TRBJ2-7, with D tentatively TRBD1 or TRBD2 (6 bases each). The CDR3 runs to 14 residues. The V gene's germline CDR1 is SGHRS and CDR2 YFSETQ. Between the trimmed V and J ends, which lost 7 bases and 2 bases, there was a span of 16 bases. DNA of the CDR3: TGCGCCAGCGCTGCGGGGACATCCACCTACGAGCAGTACTTC. Amino acids: CASAAGTSTYEQYF.

This clone has a handful of counts. This chain joins TRBV29-1 and TRBJ2-5; possibly TRBD1 for D (5 bases). The CDR3 is made up of 13 amino acids. V lost 4 bases and J lost 2, with 11 bases in between. Germline CDR1 SQVTM, CDR2 ANQGSEA. The CDR3 DNA reads TGCAGCGTTGTGGCTGACAGTCAAGAGACCCAGTACTTC. Protein sequence: CSVVADSQETQYF.